Listed below are T cell receptor beta chains from one sample, sequenced in a study of OX40 agonist ivuxolimab in advanced cancers. Produced via immunoSEQ multiplex PCR; TCRdb's table is partial and in-frame only. The sample yields some 80,000 clones, roughly 83% seen once. This specimen consisted of CD4+ or CD8+ T cells sorted from blood, obtained in a trial of the OX40 agonist ivuxolimab. All receptors come from an adult with an advanced solid tumor such as melanoma, head and neck, liver or kidney cancer. Each CDR3 is given with its conserved first and last residue. The order of the fields is clone size, V gene, D gene, J gene, CDR3 DNA, CDR3 protein. A D gene is named only where the DNA matches it firmly. The size of a clone is reported for some rows only, either as once, few or many, or as a class for expanded clones.

once,TRBV19,-,TRBJ2-7,TGTGCCAGTAGTATATGGATCGGGGACTCCTACGAGCAGTACTTC,CASSIWIGDSYEQYF
-,TRBV11-1,TRBD2,TRBJ2-3,TGTGCCAGCAGCTTTTTCCGCGCAGCGGGAGGTGCCTTAGATACGCAGTATTTT,CASSFFRAAGGALDTQYF
-,TRBV4-3,TRBD2,TRBJ2-5,TGCGCCAGCAGCCAACTACTCGGGACTAGCGGGAGGTTCGAGACCCAGTACTTC,CASSQLLGTSGRFETQYF
-,TRBV12-5,-,TRBJ2-7,TGTGCTAGTGCCCAGGGACCCTACGAGCAGTACTTC,CASAQGPYEQYF
-,TRBV7-9,-,TRBJ1-4,TGTGCCAGCAGCCAGATTGAAAAACTGTTTTTT,CASSQIEKLFF
-,TRBV6-6,TRBD1,TRBJ2-5,TGTGCCAGCAGCCGCGGGACAGGGGGGGAAGAGACCCAGTACTTC,CASSRGTGGEETQYF
-,TRBV6-6,-,TRBJ2-5,TGTGCCAGCAGTACAGCGGAGACCCAGTACTTC,CASSTAETQYF
-,TRBV5-1,-,TRBJ1-1,TGCGCCAGCAGCTTGGCCCAAGGGAACACTGAAGCTTTCTTT,CASSLAQGNTEAFF
-,TRBV4-2,-,TRBJ2-3,TGTGCCAGCAGCCTAGCCCACCGTCTGGCGGAAACAGATACGCAGTATTTT,CASSLAHRLAETDTQYF
-,TRBV19,-,TRBJ1-1,TGTGCCAGTAGTAGTTCCAGGATCTACACTGAAGCTTTCTTT,CASSSSRIYTEAFF
once,TRBV7-6,-,TRBJ1-5,TGTGCCAGCAGTGGTGGTAGCAATCAGCCCCAGCATTTT,CASSGGSNQPQHF
-,TRBV14,TRBD1,TRBJ2-2,TGTGCCAGCAGCCAAGATCCGGGACAGGGATATAGCGTGAACACCGGGGAGCTGTTTTTT,CASSQDPGQGYSVNTGELFF
-,TRBV6-5,-,TRBJ2-7,TGTGCCAGCAGTTACTCGGGGGGTAGCTCCTACGAGCAGTACTTC,CASSYSGGSSYEQYF
-,TRBV19,-,TRBJ2-5,TGTGCCAGTAGTCCCTGGACTGAAGAGACCCAGTACTTC,CASSPWTEETQYF
few,TRBV11-2,-,TRBJ2-5,TGTGCCAGCAGCACTACTAGGGGAGGGGGGACCCAGTACTTC,CASSTTRGGGTQYF
once,TRBV6-4,TRBD2,TRBJ2-3,TGTGCCAGCAGCCAGAGCTACGGGGGGGCCGTAGATACGCAGTATTTT,CASSQSYGGAVDTQYF
-,TRBV19,-,TRBJ1-1,TGTGCCAGTAGTCTCCAGGTATTGAACACTGAAGCTTTCTTT,CASSLQVLNTEAFF
-,TRBV30,TRBD2,TRBJ2-7,TGTGCCTGGAGTGTAGTACTAGCGGGAGGCGAGCAGTACTTC,CAWSVVLAGGEQYF
once,TRBV19,-,TRBJ1-5,TGTGCCAGTAGTATAGGGCCCTATCAGCCCCAGCATTTT,CASSIGPYQPQHF
few,TRBV12-5,-,TRBJ1-5,TGTGCTAGTGGTTTGGTACCAGGGTCCCCCAATCAGCCCCAGCATTTT,CASGLVPGSPNQPQHF
few,TRBV20-1,-,TRBJ2-1,TGCAGTGCTAGTAATGAGCAGTTCTTC,CSASNEQFF
-,TRBV6-5,-,TRBJ2-7,TGTGCCAGCAGTTCAAGACGGGCCTGGGACGAGCAGTACTTC,CASSSRRAWDEQYF
few,TRBV30,-,TRBJ1-5,TGTGCCTGGAGTGGGGGGCACAGCAATCAGCCCCAGCATTTT,CAWSGGHSNQPQHF
-,TRBV4-1,TRBD2,TRBJ2-7,TGCGCCAGCAGCCAAGGTACTAGCGGGCTACATCTTTCCTACGAGCAGTACTTC,CASSQGTSGLHLSYEQYF
-,TRBV5-1,-,TRBJ2-3,TGCGCCAGCAGCTTGGGGTATAGAGATACGCAGTATTTT,CASSLGYRDTQYF
-,TRBV6-5,-,TRBJ2-7,TGTGCCCGCTTCGGGACGGGAACGCGAGAGCAGTACTTC,CARFGTGTREQYF
-,TRBV14,-,TRBJ1-1,TGTGCCAGCAGCCAAGATCTCGGGGGGATGAACACTGAAGCTTTCTTT,CASSQDLGGMNTEAFF
-,TRBV5-1,-,TRBJ2-3,TGCGCCAGCAGCTCGATCTATTCATTTTCCGGTGGCACAGATACGCAGTATTTT,CASSSIYSFSGGTDTQYF
-,TRBV18,-,TRBJ1-2,TGTGCCAGCTCACCGGACGGTTTACGTGGCTACACCTTC,CASSPDGLRGYTF
-,TRBV5-6,-,TRBJ1-5,TGTGCCAGCAGCTTGTTAAATCAGCCCCAGCATTTT,CASSLLNQPQHF